The 18 T cell receptor beta chains below were found in one sample sequenced in a study of blood T cell repertoires in COVID-19. TCRdb keeps only in-frame clones here, not all; method: immunoSEQ multiplex PCR. This sample has some 130,000 clones; approximately 90% occur once, and the top ten carry around 2.9%. The specimen sequenced was peripheral blood. These receptors came from a man aged 55 to 70 with active or convalescent COVID-19.

The chain recombines TRBV19 with TRBJ2-2; 9 nucleotides agree with TRBD2. The CDR3 is 18 amino acids. Germline CDR1 and CDR2: LNHDA and SQIVND (reference sequence). Losses at the gene ends were 5 bases for V and 3 bases for J; bases not matched to a gene: 13. The CDR3 sequence: CASSGRRGGLQDTGELFF. The CDR3 region has the DNA TGTGCCAGTAGTGGGCGGCGGGGGGGCTTGCAAGACACCGGGGAGCTGTTTTTT.

The rearrangement joins TRBV4-3 to TRBJ2-3; 8 nucleotides align to TRBD2. Germline V gene lookup returns CDR1 LGHNA and CDR2 YSLEER. V lost 0 bases and J lost 2; bases outside the gene matches: 10. CDR3 length: 18 residues. Here the CDR3 DNA reads TGCGCCAGCAGCCAAGAAACCTCGGGACTAGACTACACAGATACGCAGTATTTT. This sequence encodes CASSQETSGLDYTDTQYF.

The chain employs TRBV5-1 and TRBJ2-2, with unresolved D. The CDR3 has 15 amino acids. The germline CDR1 and CDR2 sequences are SGHRS and YFSETQ. Deletions cut 2 bases from V and 1 base from J, with 9 bases between. The DNA of the CDR3 is TGCGCCAGCAGCTTCGGCCAGGTGAACACCGGGGAGCTGTTTTTT. Amino acids: CASSFGQVNTGELFF.

This clone was picked up a small number of times. This chain joins TRBV7-2 and TRBJ1-4; perhaps TRBD1 as D (6 bases). V was clipped by 6 bases and J by 8 bases, with 19 bases between them. This CDR3 region has 15 residues. From germline, CDR1 is SGHTA and CDR2 FQGNSA. CDR3 residues: CASRPGGQGNEKLFF. The CDR3 DNA sequence: TGTGCCAGCAGGCCCGGGGGGCAGGGGAACGAAAAACTGTTTTTT.

The count of this clone is one. V gene TRBV3-1 (or the pseudogene TRBV3-2) combines with J gene TRBJ1-6; 10 bases align to TRBD1. The germline V gene has CDR1 LGHDT and CDR2 YNNKEL (reference sequence). The V gene end was trimmed by 4 bases and the J gene end by 8 bases; junction bases not matched to a gene: 2. The CDR3 is 14 amino acids. DNA of the CDR3: TGTGCCAGCAGCCGAGGGACAGGGGATTCACCCCTCCACTTT. This sequence encodes CASSRGTGDSPLHF.

V is TRBV6-5 and J is TRBJ2-7, with TRBD2 as a possible D gene (6 bases). The germline CDR1 and CDR2 sequences are MNHEY and SVGAGI. The CDR3 is made up of 11 amino acids. Trimming left V 6 bases short and J 8 bases short, with 11 bases between. CDR3 amino acids: CASRLGSQQYF. DNA for the CDR3: TGTGCCAGCAGACTCGGGAGCCAGCAGTACTTC.

There are a few counts of this clone. This sequence joins TRBV30 and TRBJ1-2; D possibly corresponds to TRBD1 (5 bases). The CDR3 spans 13 residues. V was cut by 5 bases and J by 6 bases, with 16 bases left in between. Germline lookup yields CDR1 GTSNPN and CDR2 SVGIG (reference sequence). CDR3 DNA sequence: TGTGCCTGGGCTAACGGAGGGGAGAATGGCTACACCTTC. Translating it yields CAWANGGENGYTF.

This clone came up once. This chain uses TRBV24-1 with TRBJ2-3, with D hard to call. CDR1 and CDR2 (germline): KGHDR, SFDVKD. The CDR3 runs to 12 residues. The V end was cut by 5 bases, the J end by 5 bases, with 7 bases between. The CDR3 DNA reads as TGTGCCACCAGTGGAGTGAGAGATACGCAGTATTTT. Its protein is CATSGVRDTQYF.

This chain links TRBV18 with TRBJ2-3; possibly TRBD1 for D (5 bases). The CDR3 is 14 residues long. The V end was cut by 3 bases, the J end by 6 bases, with 13 bases between. CDR1 KGHSH and CDR2 LQKENI come from the germline V gene. In DNA form, the CDR3 reads TGTGCCAGCTCACCCGGGCTTCAGGGCGATACGCAGTATTTT. Translation gives CASSPGLQGDTQYF.

The chain is built from TRBV7-8 and TRBJ1-5, with D unresolved. Trimming shortened V by 3 bases and J by 3 bases, and 15 bases separated the two germline ends. This CDR3 contains 16 residues. Germline assignment: CDR1 SGHVS and CDR2 FQNEAQ. The DNA for the CDR3 is TGTGCCAGCAGCTTGGAAGGACGGAGGCCCAATCAGCCCCAGCATTTT. Its protein product is CASSLEGRRPNQPQHF.

The gene calls are TRBV18 and TRBJ1-1, with 7 bases fitting TRBD1. CDR1 and CDR2 from the germline V gene are KGHSH and LQKENI. There are 13 residues in the CDR3. J lost 6 bases, V lost 6 bases, and 7 bases had no gene match. The CDR3 here is CASSTTTGPEAFF. CDR3 nucleotide sequence: TGTGCCAGCTCTACCACGACAGGGCCTGAAGCTTTCTTT.

The chain uses TRBV27 and TRBJ1-4, with TRBD1 identical over 7 bases. This CDR3 contains 13 residues. Germline V CDR1 and CDR2: MNHEY, SMNVEV (reference sequence). The V segment lost 5 bases and the J segment 7 bases; nucleotides outside the gene matches: 4. The CDR3 DNA reads as TGTGCCAGCAGTCGTCGGGACAGTGAAAAACTGTTTTTT. It codes for CASSRRDSEKLFF.

The rearrangement links TRBV23-1 to TRBJ1-1; D not resolved. TRBV23-1 is classed as an ORF, of uncertain function. This CDR3 is 12 amino acids long. V lost 0 bases and J lost 11, with 10 bases in between. The chain's CDR3 is CASSQSRQRAFF. CDR3 nucleotide sequence: TGCGCCAGCAGTCAATCGCGGCAGAGGGCTTTCTTT.

The genes are TRBV11-2 and TRBJ2-1; a possible D gene is TRBD2 (6 bases). CDR3 length equals 17 residues. CDR1 and CDR2 (germline): SGHAT, FQNNGV. Between the trimmed V and J ends, which lost 1 base and 7 bases, there was a span of 20 bases. The CDR3 region has the DNA TGTGCCAGCAGCTTAGGCCCTCTAGCGCCGTTACCTAATGAGCAGTTCTTC. It yields the protein CASSLGPLAPLPNEQFF.

The chain has TRBV7-9 and TRBJ2-7; the match to TRBD1 covers 10 bases. This CDR3 is built from 14 residues. Germline CDR1 is SEHNR and CDR2 is FQNEAQ (reference sequence). With 4 bases clipped from V and 2 bases from J, the junction kept 2 bases outside the gene matches. The CDR3 DNA sequence: TGTGCCAGCAGCTCCGGGACAGGGGCCTACGAGCAGTACTTC. Its protein is CASSSGTGAYEQYF.

The chain recombines TRBV6-1 with TRBJ2-1; unclear D gene. CDR1 MNHNS and CDR2 SASEGT come from the germline V gene. There are 14 residues in the CDR3. Trimming cost V 6 bases and J 5 bases, with 14 bases left between them. DNA for the CDR3: TGTGCCAGCAGCGCCTTAGCCGCGAACAATGAGCAGTTCTTC. Amino acid sequence: CASSALAANNEQFF.

The V gene is TRBV18, the J gene TRBJ1-3; D might be TRBD1 (6 bases). Per germline, CDR1 KGHSH and CDR2 LQKENI. The germline V and J ends were trimmed by 3 bases and 1 base, with 16 bases remaining between them. The CDR3 sequence is 17 residues long. The CDR3 coding sequence is TGTGCCAGCTCACCTTCCGGATTAGGGGGATCTGGAAACACCATATATTTT. Amino acids: CASSPSGLGGSGNTIYF.

V and J are TRBV5-4 and TRBJ2-3; possible D gene TRBD2, 5 bases. CDR3 size: 15 residues. V was clipped by 3 bases and J by 7 bases, with 18 bases between them. The germline V gene encodes CDR1 SGHNT and CDR2 YYREEE (reference sequence). The chain's CDR3 is CASSSKRKQLYTQYF. Here the CDR3 DNA reads TGTGCCAGCAGCTCCAAGCGGAAGCAGTTATATACGCAGTATTTT.